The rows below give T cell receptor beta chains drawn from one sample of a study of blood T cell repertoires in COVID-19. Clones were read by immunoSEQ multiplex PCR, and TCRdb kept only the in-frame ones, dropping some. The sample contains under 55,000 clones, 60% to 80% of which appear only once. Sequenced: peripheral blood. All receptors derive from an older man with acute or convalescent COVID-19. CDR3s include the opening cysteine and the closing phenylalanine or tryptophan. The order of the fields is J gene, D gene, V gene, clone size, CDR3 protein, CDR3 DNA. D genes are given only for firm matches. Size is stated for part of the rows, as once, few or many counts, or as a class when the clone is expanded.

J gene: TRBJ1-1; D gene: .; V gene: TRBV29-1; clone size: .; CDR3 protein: CSVRPGGTEAFF; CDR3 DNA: TGCAGCGTTAGACCGGGGGGCACTGAAGCTTTCTTT
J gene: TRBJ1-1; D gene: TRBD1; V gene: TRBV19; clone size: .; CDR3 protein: CASSIVGTGVMNTEAFF; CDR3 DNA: TGTGCCAGTAGTATAGTCGGGACAGGGGTCATGAACACTGAAGCTTTCTTT
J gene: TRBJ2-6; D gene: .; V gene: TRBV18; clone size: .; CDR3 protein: CASSPPSGTGANVLTF; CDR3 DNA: TGTGCCAGCTCACCACCGTCGGGTACTGGGGCCAACGTCCTGACTTTC
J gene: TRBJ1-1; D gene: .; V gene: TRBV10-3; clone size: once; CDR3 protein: CAISATGRNTEAFF; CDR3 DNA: TGTGCCATCAGTGCAACAGGACGGAACACTGAAGCTTTCTTT
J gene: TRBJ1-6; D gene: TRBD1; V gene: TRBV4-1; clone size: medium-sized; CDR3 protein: CASSQGGRGQGLNSPLHF; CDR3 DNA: TGCGCCAGCAGCCAAGGGGGCCGAGGACAGGGATTGAATTCACCCCTCCACTTT
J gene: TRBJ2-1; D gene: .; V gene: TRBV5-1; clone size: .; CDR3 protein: CASSLWGDSYNEQFF; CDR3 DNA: TGCGCCAGCAGCTTGTGGGGGGACTCCTACAATGAGCAGTTCTTC
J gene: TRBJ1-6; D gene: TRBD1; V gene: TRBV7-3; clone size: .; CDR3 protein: CASSSGTANNSPLHF; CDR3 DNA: TGTGCCAGCAGCTCGGGGACAGCAAATAATTCACCCCTCCACTTT
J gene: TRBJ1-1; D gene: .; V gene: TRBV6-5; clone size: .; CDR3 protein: CASSYDTRWNTEAFF; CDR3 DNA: TGTGCCAGCAGTTACGACACCCGTTGGAACACTGAAGCTTTCTTT
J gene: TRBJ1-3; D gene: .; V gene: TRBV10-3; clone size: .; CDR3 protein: CAISEGHFSGNTIYF; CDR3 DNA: TGTGCCATCAGTGAGGGACACTTCTCTGGAAACACCATATATTTT
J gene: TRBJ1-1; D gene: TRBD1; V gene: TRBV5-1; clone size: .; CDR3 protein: CASSLAGGMNTEAFF; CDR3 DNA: TGCGCCAGCAGCTTGGCAGGGGGAATGAACACTGAAGCTTTCTTT
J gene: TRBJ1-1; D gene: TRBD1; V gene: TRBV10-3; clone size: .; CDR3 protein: CAIQGQFEAFF; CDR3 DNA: TGTGCCATCCAGGGACAGTTTGAAGCTTTCTTT
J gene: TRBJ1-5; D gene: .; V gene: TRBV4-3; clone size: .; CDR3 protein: CASSQARAQPQHF; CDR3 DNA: TGCGCCAGCAGCCAAGCGAGGGCTCAGCCCCAGCATTTT
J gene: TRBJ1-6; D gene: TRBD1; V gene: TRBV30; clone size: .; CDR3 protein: CAWVDRGRNSPLHF; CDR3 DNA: TGTGCCTGGGTAGACAGGGGGCGAAATTCACCCCTCCACTTT
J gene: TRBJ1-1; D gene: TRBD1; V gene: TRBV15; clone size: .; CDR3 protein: CATSRGGQGLNTEAFF; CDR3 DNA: TGTGCCACCAGCAGAGGCGGACAGGGGCTGAACACTGAAGCTTTCTTT
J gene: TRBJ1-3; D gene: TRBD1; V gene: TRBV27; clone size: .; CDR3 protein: CASRKGQGEAGNTIYF; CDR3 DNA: TGTGCCAGCAGAAAGGGACAGGGGGAAGCTGGAAACACCATATATTTT
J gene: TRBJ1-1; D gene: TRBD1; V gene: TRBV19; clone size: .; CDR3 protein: CASSMRGRSTEAFF; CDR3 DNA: TGTGCCAGTAGTATGAGGGGGCGCAGCACTGAAGCTTTCTTT
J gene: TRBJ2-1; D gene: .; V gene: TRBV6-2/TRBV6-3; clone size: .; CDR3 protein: CASSYGGAGSSYNEQFF; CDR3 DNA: TGTGCCAGCAGTTACGGAGGTGCGGGTAGCTCCTACAATGAGCAGTTCTTC
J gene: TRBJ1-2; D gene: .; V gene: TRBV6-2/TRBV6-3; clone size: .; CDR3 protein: CASSYSERELIRDYGYTF; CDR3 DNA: TGTGCCAGCAGTTACTCGGAGAGAGAGCTTATTCGCGACTATGGCTACACCTTC
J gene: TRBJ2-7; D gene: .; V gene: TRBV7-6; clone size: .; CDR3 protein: CASSNTEYEQYF; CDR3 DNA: TGTGCCAGCAGTAACACGGAGTACGAGCAGTACTTC
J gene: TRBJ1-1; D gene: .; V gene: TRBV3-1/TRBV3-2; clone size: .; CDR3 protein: CASSQVGGTEAFF; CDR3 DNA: TGTGCCAGCAGCCAAGTGGGGGGGACTGAAGCTTTCTTT
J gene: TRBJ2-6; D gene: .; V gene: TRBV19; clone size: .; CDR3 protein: CASSIVRGISSGANVLTF; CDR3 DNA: TGTGCCAGTAGTATCGTCAGGGGTATCAGTTCTGGGGCCAACGTCCTGACTTTC
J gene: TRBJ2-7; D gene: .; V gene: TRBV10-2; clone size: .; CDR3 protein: CASSQGPSSYEQYF; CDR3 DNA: TGCGCCAGCAGTCAGGGGCCGTCGTCCTACGAGCAGTACTTC
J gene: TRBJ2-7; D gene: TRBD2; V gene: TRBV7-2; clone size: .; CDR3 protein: CASSGDYYEQYF; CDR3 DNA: TGTGCCAGCAGCGGGGACTACTACGAGCAGTACTTC
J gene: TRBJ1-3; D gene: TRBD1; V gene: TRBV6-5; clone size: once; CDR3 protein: CASRVGTGPGNTIYF; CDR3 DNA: TGTGCCAGCAGAGTCGGGACAGGGCCTGGAAACACCATATATTTT
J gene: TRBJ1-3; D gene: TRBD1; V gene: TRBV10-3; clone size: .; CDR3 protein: CAIRDRAKSGNTIYF; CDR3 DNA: TGTGCCATCAGGGACAGGGCGAAGAGTGGAAACACCATATATTTT
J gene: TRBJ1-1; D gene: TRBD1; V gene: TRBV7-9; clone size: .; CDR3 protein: CASSGRQGTEAFF; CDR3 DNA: TGTGCCAGCAGCGGGCGACAGGGTACTGAAGCTTTCTTT
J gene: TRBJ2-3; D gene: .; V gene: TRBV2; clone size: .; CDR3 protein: CANRKTRLDTQYF; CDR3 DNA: TGTGCCAACAGAAAAACTAGATTAGATACGCAGTATTTT
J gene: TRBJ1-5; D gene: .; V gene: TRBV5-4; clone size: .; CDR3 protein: CASSSRDTIDQPQHF; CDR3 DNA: TGTGCCAGCAGCTCCCGGGACACCATAGATCAGCCCCAGCATTTT
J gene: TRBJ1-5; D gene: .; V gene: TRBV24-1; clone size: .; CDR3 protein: CATSDQLANQPQHF; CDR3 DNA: TGTGCCACCAGTGACCAATTAGCCAATCAGCCCCAGCATTTT
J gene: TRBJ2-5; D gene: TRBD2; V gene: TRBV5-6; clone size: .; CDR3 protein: CASSLDWRGAGETQYF; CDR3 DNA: TGTGCCAGCAGCTTGGATTGGCGGGGGGCGGGGGAGACCCAGTACTTC
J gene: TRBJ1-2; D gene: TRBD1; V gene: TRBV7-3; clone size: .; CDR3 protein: CASSLNGGQFNYGYTF; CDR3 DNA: TGTGCCAGCAGCTTAAACGGGGGACAGTTTAACTATGGCTACACCTTC
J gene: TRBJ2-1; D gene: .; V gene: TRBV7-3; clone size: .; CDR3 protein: CASSLGGAGNEQFF; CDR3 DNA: TGTGCCAGCAGCTTAGGCGGGGCAGGCAATGAGCAGTTCTTC
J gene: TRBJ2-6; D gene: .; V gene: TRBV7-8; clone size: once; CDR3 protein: CASSLIPANVLTF; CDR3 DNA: TGTGCCAGCAGCTTAATCCCTGCCAACGTCCTGACTTTC
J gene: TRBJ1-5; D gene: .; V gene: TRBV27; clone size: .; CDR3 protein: CASSLRGVNQPQHF; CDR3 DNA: TGTGCCAGCAGTTTGCGGGGCGTCAATCAGCCCCAGCATTTT
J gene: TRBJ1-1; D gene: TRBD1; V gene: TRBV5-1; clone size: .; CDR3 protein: CASSSGTGLRNTEAFF; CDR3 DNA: TGCGCCAGCAGCTCCGGGACAGGTCTCAGGAACACTGAAGCTTTCTTT
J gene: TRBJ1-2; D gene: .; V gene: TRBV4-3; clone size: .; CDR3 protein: CASSPSRLNYGYTF; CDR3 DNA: TGCGCCAGCAGTCCTTCCAGGCTGAACTATGGCTACACCTTC
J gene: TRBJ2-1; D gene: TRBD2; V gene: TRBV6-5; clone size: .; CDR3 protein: CASSLTSWYYNEQFF; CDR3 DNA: TGTGCCAGCAGTTTGACTAGCTGGTACTACAATGAGCAGTTCTTC
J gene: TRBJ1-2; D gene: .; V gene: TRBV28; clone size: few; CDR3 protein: CASRNRDGYTF; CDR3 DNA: TGTGCCAGCAGAAACAGGGATGGCTACACCTTC
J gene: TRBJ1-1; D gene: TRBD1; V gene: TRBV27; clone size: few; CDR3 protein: CASSAGQGLTEAFF; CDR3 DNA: TGTGCCAGCAGCGCCGGACAGGGTCTAACTGAAGCTTTCTTT